These T cell receptor beta chains were read from a single sample in a study of blood T cell repertoires in COVID-19. The protocol was immunoSEQ multiplex PCR, while the TCRdb copy is restricted to in-frame clones and leaves out a portion. The sample has more than 85,000 clones, more than 85% seen once. The sequencing input was peripheral blood. These receptors came from a young man with acute or convalescent COVID-19. CDR3s include the opening cysteine and the closing phenylalanine or tryptophan. D genes are given only for firm matches. Clone size, where shown, is once, few, many, or a class for clones that have expanded.

.	13	TRBV6-1	TRBJ1-2	.	CASSERKEAGYTF	TGTGCCAGCAGTGAACGAAAGGAGGCTGGCTACACCTTC
.	17	TRBV30	TRBJ2-5	.	CACSQVGAAGFRETQYF	TGTGCCTGTTCCCAAGTGGGAGCGGCGGGGTTCCGGGAGACCCAGTACTTC
.	13	TRBV13	TRBJ1-1	.	CASSLRRGTEAFF	TGTGCCAGCAGCCTCCGTCGCGGCACTGAAGCTTTCTTT
.	13	TRBV5-4	TRBJ1-1	.	CASSTTEGTEAFF	TGTGCCAGCAGCACGACCGAGGGTACTGAAGCTTTCTTT
TRBD1	18	TRBV11-2	TRBJ1-6	.	CASSSPGQGGTYNSPLHF	TGTGCCAGCAGCTCTCCGGGACAGGGGGGAACCTATAATTCACCCCTCCACTTT
TRBD1	16	TRBV3-1/TRBV3-2	TRBJ1-3	.	CASSQTTGVAGNTIYF	TGTGCCAGCAGCCAAACCACAGGGGTCGCTGGAAACACCATATATTTT
.	13	TRBV3-1/TRBV3-2	TRBJ1-1	.	CASSQARRTEAFF	TGTGCCAGCAGCCAAGCGAGGCGCACTGAAGCTTTCTTT
.	16	TRBV19	TRBJ2-7	once	CASSVKTSLASYEQYF	TGTGCCAGTAGTGTTAAGACTAGTTTAGCGTCCTACGAGCAGTACTTC
.	17	TRBV6-4	TRBJ2-3	.	CASSDPRGVRSTDTQYF	TGTGCCAGCAGTGACCCCAGGGGCGTACGCTCCACAGATACGCAGTATTTT
.	17	TRBV5-1	TRBJ2-7	.	CASSRGGMSTIYYEQYF	TGCGCCAGCAGTAGGGGGGGTATGTCAACTATCTACTACGAGCAGTACTTC
TRBD2	14	TRBV7-9	TRBJ2-7	.	CASSFTSDSYEQYF	TGTGCCAGCAGCTTTACTAGCGACTCCTACGAGCAGTACTTC
TRBD1	18	TRBV12-5	TRBJ1-2	.	CASGPNLDRGDQRYGYTF	TGTGCTAGTGGTCCCAACCTGGACAGGGGCGACCAGAGGTATGGCTACACCTTC
TRBD1	14	TRBV28	TRBJ1-6	.	CAITTGSNNSPLHF	TGTGCCATTACGACAGGGAGTAATAATTCACCCCTCCACTTT
TRBD1	16	TRBV5-1	TRBJ1-4	.	CASSVNPGQGKEKLFF	TGCGCCAGCAGCGTAAACCCGGGACAGGGCAAAGAAAAACTGTTTTTT
.	14	TRBV7-9	TRBJ2-2	.	CASSLVPSTGELFF	TGTGCCAGCAGCTTAGTCCCGAGCACCGGGGAGCTGTTTTTT
.	18	TRBV24-1	TRBJ2-6	.	CATSDLMTGPSGANVLTF	TGTGCCACCAGTGATTTAATGACAGGCCCTTCTGGGGCCAACGTCCTGACTTTC
.	15	TRBV19	TRBJ1-2	once	CASSFPTGWIYGYTF	TGTGCCAGTAGTTTCCCGACAGGCTGGATCTATGGCTACACCTTC
.	17	TRBV9	TRBJ1-1	.	CASSVGPGGVLNTEAFF	TGTGCCAGCAGCGTAGGTCCGGGAGGTGTGTTGAACACTGAAGCTTTCTTT
.	13	TRBV19	TRBJ1-4	.	CASTSQSTEKLFF	TGTGCCAGTACTTCCCAGTCCACAGAAAAACTGTTTTTT
.	13	TRBV5-6	TRBJ1-1	.	CASSRPPGTEAFF	TGTGCCAGCAGCAGACCTCCGGGGACTGAAGCTTTCTTT
.	14	TRBV6-5	TRBJ1-1	.	CASSPTQLNTEAFF	TGTGCCAGCAGTCCTACACAGTTGAACACTGAAGCTTTCTTT
.	15	TRBV18	TRBJ1-4	.	CASSPFGEANEKLFF	TGTGCCAGCTCACCGTTTGGGGAGGCTAATGAAAAACTGTTTTTT
.	13	TRBV5-1	TRBJ1-2	.	CASSLSDRTGYTF	TGCGCCAGCAGCTTGAGCGACAGGACTGGCTACACCTTC
.	12	TRBV5-1	TRBJ2-3	.	CASSLESPTQYF	TGCGCCAGCAGCTTGGAATCCCCGACGCAGTATTTT
.	15	TRBV6-6	TRBJ1-1	.	CASSYPGLGGTEAFF	TGTGCCAGCAGTTACCCCGGATTGGGGGGCACTGAAGCTTTCTTT
.	14	TRBV29-1	TRBJ1-1	.	CSVPQRGGSTEAFF	TGCAGCGTTCCCCAAAGGGGAGGGAGCACTGAAGCTTTCTTT
.	14	TRBV5-1	TRBJ2-2	.	CASSLAQGSGELFF	TGCGCCAGCAGCTTGGCTCAGGGCTCCGGGGAGCTGTTTTTT
.	15	TRBV11-2	TRBJ2-7	.	CASSLLAGETYEQYF	TGTGCCAGCAGCTTACTGGCAGGGGAAACCTACGAGCAGTACTTC
.	13	TRBV7-9	TRBJ2-7	once	CASSFKQGNEQYF	TGTGCCAGCAGTTTTAAACAGGGTAACGAGCAGTACTTC
TRBD2	14	TRBV5-6	TRBJ2-7	.	CASSRGTSGYEQYF	TGTGCCAGCAGCAGAGGGACTAGCGGCTACGAGCAGTACTTC
.	14	TRBV27	TRBJ2-2	.	CASSFLGGTGELFF	TGTGCCAGCAGTTTTCTAGGGGGCACCGGGGAGCTGTTTTTT
.	10	TRBV20-1	TRBJ1-1	.	CSTRDTEAFF	TGCAGTACCCGGGACACTGAAGCTTTCTTT
TRBD1	14	TRBV6-4	TRBJ1-2	.	CASSESPGGVGYTF	TGTGCCAGCAGTGAGAGTCCAGGGGGCGTCGGCTACACCTTC